This T cell receptor beta chain was recorded in a study of identical twins. Template switching introduced a universal primer site, and the cDNA bore unique molecular identifiers. TCRdb re-analysed the 5' RACE reads in MiXCR, keeping a single row per CDR3 protein. In the table there are more than 1.5 million distinct CDR3 sequences, about 32% of which are singletons. This clonotype came up many times. Antigen specificity is unknown. Overall study results and limits: Beta clonotypes that were abundant in cord blood contained fewer insertions, a pattern absent from memory repertoires.

The CDR3 runs 9 residues. This TCR was recovered from a newborn girl in good health. The rearrangement links TRBV21-1 to TRBJ2-7. TRBV21-1 counts as a pseudogene. The sequenced sample consisted of cord blood. CDR3 loop: CGSSYEQYF. Here the CDR3 DNA reads TGTGGGAGCTCCTACGAGCAGTACTTC.